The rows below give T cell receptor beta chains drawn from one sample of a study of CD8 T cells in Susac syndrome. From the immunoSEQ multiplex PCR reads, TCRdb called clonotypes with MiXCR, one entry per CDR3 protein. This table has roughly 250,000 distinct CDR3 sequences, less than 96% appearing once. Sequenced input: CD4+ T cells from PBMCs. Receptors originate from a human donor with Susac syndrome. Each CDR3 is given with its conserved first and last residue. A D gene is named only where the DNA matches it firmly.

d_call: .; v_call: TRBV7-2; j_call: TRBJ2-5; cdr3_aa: CASSLFSGQETQYF
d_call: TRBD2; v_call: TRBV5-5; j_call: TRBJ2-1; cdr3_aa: CASSFGTSGINEQFF
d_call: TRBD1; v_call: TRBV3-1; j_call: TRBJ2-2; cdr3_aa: CASSQEAGTGPGELFF
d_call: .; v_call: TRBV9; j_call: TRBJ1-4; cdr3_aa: CASSVAEAEKLFF
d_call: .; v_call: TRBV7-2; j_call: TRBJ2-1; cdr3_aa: CASSPRRTVYNEQFF
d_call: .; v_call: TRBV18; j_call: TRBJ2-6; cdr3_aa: CASSPLSGANVLTF
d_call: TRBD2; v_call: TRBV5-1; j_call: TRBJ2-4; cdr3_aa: CASSLEVLAGVGAKNIQYF
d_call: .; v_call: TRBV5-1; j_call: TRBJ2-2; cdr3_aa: CASSRDTGELFF
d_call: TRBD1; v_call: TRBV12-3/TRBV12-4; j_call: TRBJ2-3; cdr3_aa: CASTKGTGDTQYF
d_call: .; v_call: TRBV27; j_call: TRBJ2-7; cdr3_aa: CASSPLGRSYEQYF
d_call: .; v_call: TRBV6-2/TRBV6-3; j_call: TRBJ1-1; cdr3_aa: CASSRPRATEAFF
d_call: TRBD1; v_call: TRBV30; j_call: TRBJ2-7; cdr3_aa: CAWSKGQGADEQYF
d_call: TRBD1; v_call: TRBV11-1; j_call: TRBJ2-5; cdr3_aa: CASSFRGQGTQYF
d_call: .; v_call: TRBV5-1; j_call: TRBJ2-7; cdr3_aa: CASSLDVSSYEQYF
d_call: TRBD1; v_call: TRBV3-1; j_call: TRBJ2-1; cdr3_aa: CASSQARGKGSNEQFF
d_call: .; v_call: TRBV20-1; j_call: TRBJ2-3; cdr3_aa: CSARLADTQYF
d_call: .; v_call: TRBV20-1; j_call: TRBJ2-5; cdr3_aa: CSARAPDRETQYF
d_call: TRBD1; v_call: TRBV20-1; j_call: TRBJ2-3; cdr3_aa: CSARDPSKTGGGTDTQYF
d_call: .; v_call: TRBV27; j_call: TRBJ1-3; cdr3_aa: CASSLRPGFRNTIYF
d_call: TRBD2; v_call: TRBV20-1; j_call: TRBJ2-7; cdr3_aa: CSAKESTSGNYEQYF
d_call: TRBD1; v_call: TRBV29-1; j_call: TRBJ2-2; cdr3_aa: CSVRYRTGKTNTGELFF
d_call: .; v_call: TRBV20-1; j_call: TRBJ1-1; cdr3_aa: CSAREGNTEAFF
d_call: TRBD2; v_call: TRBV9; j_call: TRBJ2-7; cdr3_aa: CASSVSSGSSYEQYF
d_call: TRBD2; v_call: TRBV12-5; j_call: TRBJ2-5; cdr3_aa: CASGLTNKSGDRQETQYF
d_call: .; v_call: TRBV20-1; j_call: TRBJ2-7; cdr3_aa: CSAPNGERPYEQYF
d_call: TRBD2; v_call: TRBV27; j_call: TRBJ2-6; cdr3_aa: CASSFMRGDLSGANVLTF
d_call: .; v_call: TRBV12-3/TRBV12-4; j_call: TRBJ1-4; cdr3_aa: CASSFSGVGEKLFF
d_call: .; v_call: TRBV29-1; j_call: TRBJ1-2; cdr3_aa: CSVDRQTNYGYTF
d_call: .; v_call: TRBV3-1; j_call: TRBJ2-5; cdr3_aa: CASSHMGQETQYF
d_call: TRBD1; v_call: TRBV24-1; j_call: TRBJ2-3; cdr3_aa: CATSDWGQGWGTDTQYF
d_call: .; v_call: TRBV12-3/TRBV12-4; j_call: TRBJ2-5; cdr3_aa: CASRRQGGTQYF
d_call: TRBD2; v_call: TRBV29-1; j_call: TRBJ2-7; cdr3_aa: CSVGGREGYEQYF
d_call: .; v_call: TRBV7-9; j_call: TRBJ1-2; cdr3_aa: CASSCNRETSYGYTF
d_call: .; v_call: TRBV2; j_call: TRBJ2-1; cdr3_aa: CASNLPPNEQFF
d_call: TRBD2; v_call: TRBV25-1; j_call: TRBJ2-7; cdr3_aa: CASRGDLGYEQYF
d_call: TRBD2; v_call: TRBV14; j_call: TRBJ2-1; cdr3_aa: CASSQILFRREDEQFF
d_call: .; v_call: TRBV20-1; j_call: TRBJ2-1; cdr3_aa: CSARIAGSYNEQFF
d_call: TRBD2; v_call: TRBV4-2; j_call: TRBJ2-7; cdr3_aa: CASSPAGGAYEQYF
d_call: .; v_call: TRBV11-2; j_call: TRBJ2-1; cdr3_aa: CASSFRPSSYNEQFF
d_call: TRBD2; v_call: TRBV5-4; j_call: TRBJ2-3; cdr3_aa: CASSFRGGPDTQYF
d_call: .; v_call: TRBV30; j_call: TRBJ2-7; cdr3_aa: CAWRGRGGTYEQYF
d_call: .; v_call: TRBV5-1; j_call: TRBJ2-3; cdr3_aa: CASSISTDTQYF
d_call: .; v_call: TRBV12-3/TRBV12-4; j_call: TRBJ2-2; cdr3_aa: CASSLSRTTGELFF
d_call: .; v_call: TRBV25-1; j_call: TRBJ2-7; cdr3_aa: CASSESGQGGYEQYF
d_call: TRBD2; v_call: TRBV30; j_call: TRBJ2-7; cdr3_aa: CAWASGSSSYEQYF